The 19 T cell receptor beta chains reported below all come from one sample, sequenced in a study of shared clonotypes between healthy human individuals. Sequenced by immunoSEQ multiplex PCR; TCRdb stores in-frame clones only, minus some. This repertoire shows about 490,000 clones, about 72% found once; its top ten account for around 12%. Sequences were obtained from PBMCs. Receptor source: a woman in her thirties or forties in good health. Some clones in this sample may be carry-over from other donors' samples.

The chain combines TRBV4-1 with TRBJ1-6, with TRBD1 as a possible D gene (5 bases). V shed 4 bases and J shed 10 bases, with 14 bases lying between them. The CDR3 has 14 amino acids. CDR1 is MGHRA, CDR2 YSYEKL, per germline. In DNA form, the CDR3 reads TGCGCCAGCAGCCCTCGGGACTTTGGCTCACCCCTCCACTTT. Translating it yields CASSPRDFGSPLHF.

This rearrangement joins TRBV1 to TRBJ2-6. TRBV1 is given as a pseudogene. The CDR3 covers 17 residues. The CDR3, as DNA: TGCACCAGTAGACCCGGTTTGTGCAAAAGTCGGGCCAACGTCCTGACTTTC. Translated, it gives CTSRPGLCKSRANVLTF.

The chain carries TRBV9 and TRBJ2-3; TRBD1 matches 8 bases. The trim removed 4 bases at V and 0 bases at J, leaving 4 bases unmatched. From germline, CDR1 is SGDLS and CDR2 YYNGEE. CDR3 length equals 15 residues. For the CDR3, the DNA is TGTGCCAGCAGCACGTGGACAGGGAGCACAGATACGCAGTATTTT. Its protein product is CASSTWTGSTDTQYF.

This chain connects TRBV29-1 to TRBJ2-5, with 8 bases lining up with TRBD1. Trimming took 6 bases from V and 5 from J; bases not matched to a gene: 11. Per the germline V gene, CDR1 is SQVTM and CDR2 is ANQGSEA. CDR3 size: 14 residues. The CDR3 bases are TGCAGCGTAGACTTCCAGGGGGCTCGGGAGACCCAGTACTTC. Protein product: CSVDFQGARETQYF.

The rearrangement links TRBV7-2 to TRBJ1-2; no firm D call. The CDR3 extends over 13 amino acids. Germline CDR1 and CDR2: SGHTA and FQGNSA. The V end was cut by 5 bases, the J end by 8 bases, with 15 bases between. The CDR3 DNA sequence: TGTGCCAGCAGCACCTACAAGATGGAAGGCTACACCTTC. Protein: CASSTYKMEGYTF.

About this clone itself: This likely stems from a read error, as it lies one base from a far larger clone. Other DNA sequences of this sample code for an identical CDR3. The chain is built from TRBV29-1 and TRBJ1-2; D not certain. The CDR3 is made up of 12 amino acids. V lost 0 bases and J lost 1, with 3 bases in between. Germline lookup yields CDR1 SQVTM and CDR2 ANQGSEA. The CDR3 here is CSVEDRNYGYTF. The CDR3 DNA reads as TGCAGCGTTGAAGACCGTAACTATGGCTACACCTTC.

The CDR3 reads CASSLAPQGVRGYTF. CDR3 coding DNA: TGCGCCAGCAGCTTGGCCCCACAGGGAGTGCGTGGCTACACCTTC. V usage is TRBV5-1 and J usage is TRBJ1-2, with a tentative D call TRBD1 (6 bases). From germline, CDR1 is SGHRS and CDR2 YFSETQ. This CDR3 comprises 15 residues. Trimming removed 0 bases at V and 7 bases at J, with 16 bases between.

V gene TRBV7-9 combines with J gene TRBJ2-7; 9 nucleotides align to TRBD1. CDR1 and CDR2 from the germline V gene are SEHNR and FQNEAQ (reference sequence). V shed 5 bases and J 7 bases; nucleotides not matched to a gene: 24. This CDR3 is built from 19 residues. The CDR3 DNA follows: TGTGCCAGCAGCCCCACGAGGACAGGGGTGAGTAGCGGCATGTGGGAGCAGTACTTC. Translating it yields CASSPTRTGVSSGMWEQYF.

The chain links TRBV11-2 to TRBJ2-7; 10 nucleotides line up with TRBD2. This CDR3 is built from 18 residues. Trimming took 0 bases from V and 0 from J; bases not matched to a gene: 8. Germline CDR1 SGHAT, CDR2 FQNNGV. CDR3 region: CASSLDQGLAAISYEQYF. As DNA, the CDR3 is TGTGCCAGCAGCTTAGATCAAGGACTAGCGGCTATCTCCTACGAGCAGTACTTC.

This chain joins TRBV5-1 and TRBJ1-3, with TRBD1 as a possible D gene (5 bases). The CDR3 contains 16 residues. V lost 0 bases and J lost 2, with 12 bases in between. From germline, CDR1 is SGHRS and CDR2 YFSETQ. The CDR3: CASSLGSGGTGNTIYF. Here the CDR3 DNA reads TGCGCCAGCAGCTTGGGAAGCGGGGGAACTGGAAACACCATATATTTT.

The chain uses TRBV30 and TRBJ1-2; TRBD1 agrees at 7 bases. The CDR3 runs to 13 residues. The trim removed 3 bases at V and 4 bases at J, leaving 5 bases unmatched. Germline lookup yields CDR1 GTSNPN and CDR2 SVGIG (reference sequence). The CDR3 spells CAWSRDRAYGYTF. In nucleotides, the CDR3 is TGTGCCTGGAGCCGGGACAGAGCCTATGGCTACACCTTC.

The chain joins TRBV6-5 to TRBJ1-1; 7 nucleotides align to TRBD1. Trimming removed 6 bases from V and 1 base from J; junction bases left unmatched: 5. Germline V gene data show CDR1 as MNHEY and CDR2 as SVGAGI. The CDR3 is 14 residues long. CDR3 sequence: CASSQDRPNTEAFF. The CDR3 region has the DNA TGTGCCAGCAGCCAGGACAGGCCGAACACTGAAGCTTTCTTT.

The chain uses TRBV5-4 and TRBJ2-5, with unresolved D. The CDR3 sequence is 14 residues long. Trimming took off 4 bases at V and 4 bases at J, with 14 bases between the two ends. The germline V gene encodes CDR1 SGHNT and CDR2 YYREEE (reference sequence). The CDR3 DNA follows: TGTGCCAGCAGCCCCACGACACTGGGAGAGACCCAGTACTTC. Protein: CASSPTTLGETQYF.

This sequence joins TRBV28 and TRBJ2-3; tentatively, D is TRBD2 (6 bases). The CDR3 loop spans 18 amino acids. Germline CDR1 MDHEN, CDR2 SYDVKM. Trimming took off 6 bases at V and 0 bases at J, with 22 bases between the two ends. CDR3 in DNA: TGTGCCAGCAGCTCACCCACAGTCGGTAGCGGAAGCACAGATACGCAGTATTTT. Protein: CASSSPTVGSGSTDTQYF.

The chain carries TRBV9 and TRBJ2-7; 7 bases map to TRBD1. The CDR3 loop spans 17 amino acids. Germline CDR1 is SGDLS and CDR2 is YYNGEE. V shed 0 bases, J shed 2 bases, and the junction held 11 bases outside the gene matches. The CDR3 region is CASSVEDHRGETYEQYF. The CDR3, as DNA: TGTGCCAGCAGCGTAGAGGACCACAGGGGCGAAACCTACGAGCAGTACTTC.

This clone was detected once. The DNA of the CDR3 is TGCAGCGTATCCGGGACAGGGAATCAGCCCCAGCATTTT. Amino acids: CSVSGTGNQPQHF. The V and J genes are TRBV29-1 and TRBJ1-5, with 9 nucleotides matching TRBD1. J lost 4 bases, V lost 6 bases, and 4 bases had no gene match. The germline gives CDR1 SQVTM, CDR2 ANQGSEA. The CDR3 runs to 13 residues. The variable domain in full, with the rest retrieved from reference TRBV29-1 and TRBJ1-5, is SAVISQKPSRDICQRGTSLTIQCQVDSQVTMMFWYRQQPGQSLTLIATANQGSEATYESGFVIDKFPISRPNLTFSTLTVSNMSPEDSSIYLCSVSGTGNQPQHFGDGTRLSIL.

This clone has more than one count but fewer than ten. The J gene is TRBJ2-2, the V gene TRBV2; 7 bases are shared with TRBD2. Germline V gene sequence: CDR1 SNHLY, CDR2 FYNNEI. J was trimmed by 6 bases and V by 6 bases; bases with no gene match: 13. This CDR3 is built from 16 residues. CDR3 coding DNA: TGTGCCAGCAGGGACCTTGGGGGGGAGGGCCCCGGGGAGCTGTTTTTT. It specifies CASRDLGGEGPGELFF.

The rearrangement joins TRBV7-9 to TRBJ2-6, with D uncertain. The CDR3 length is 17 residues. Trimming took off 0 bases at V and 0 bases at J, with 9 bases between the two ends. CDR1 is SEHNR, CDR2 FQNEAQ, per germline (reference sequence). CDR3 nucleotides: TGTGCCAGCAGCTTAGCCGCCTGGGACTCTGGGGCCAACGTCCTGACTTTC. Residues: CASSLAAWDSGANVLTF.

Only one count was recorded for this clone. The rearrangement links TRBV5-1 to TRBJ1-1; D is perhaps TRBD1 (5 bases). CDR3 length equals 14 residues. V was pared by 6 bases and J by 4 bases, with 16 bases between. Per the germline V gene, CDR1 is SGHRS and CDR2 is YFSETQ. The CDR3 region is CASNPGQVVTEAFF. The CDR3 coding sequence is TGCGCCAGCAACCCTGGACAAGTCGTCACTGAAGCTTTCTTT.